Following are 31 T cell receptor beta chains from one sample sequenced in a study of immune heterogeneity within non-small cell lung tumors. The TCR beta CDR3 region underwent multiplex PCR amplification with 32 V and 13 J primers. TCRdb processed the multiplex PCR reads anew with MiXCR; each CDR3 protein has one entry. The data show about 1,900 distinct CDR3 sequences, about 46% seen once. The starting template was genomic DNA from bulk tumor, approximately 620 ng per sample. Several widely spaced biopsies per primary tumor were taken during surgery. Curative operations were performed on patients who had untreated, newly diagnosed non-small cell lung cancer. Sequencing was carried out using lung tumor tissue. These receptors were obtained from a man in his 70s with non-small cell lung cancer.

By share of the sample, this clonotype is large (0.1 to 1%). The J gene is TRBJ2-2, the V gene TRBV4-2, with D unresolved. The V end lost 1 base, the J end lost 4 bases, and 7 bases lay between the germline ends. The CDR3 is 14 amino acids. CDR1 and CDR2 (germline): LGHNA, YNFKEQ. The CDR3 nucleotides are TGTGCCAGCAGCCAAGGGGCCGGCACCGGGGAGCTGTTTTTT. Residues: CASSQGAGTGELFF.

The chain carries TRBV7-8 and TRBJ2-7, with 10 bases matching TRBD2. This CDR3 has 13 residues. Germline CDR1 and CDR2: SGHVS and FQNEAQ. Trimming cost V 5 bases and J 7 bases; bases outside gene matches: 5. This chain's CDR3 is CASSPLAGGEQYF. DNA for the CDR3: TGTGCCAGCAGCCCATTAGCGGGAGGTGAGCAGTACTTC.

This rearrangement joins TRBV12-3 or TRBV12-4 to TRBJ2-3; D not resolved. This CDR3 is built from 15 residues. V lost 1 base and J 1 base, leaving 9 bases between the germline ends. CDR3 DNA: TGTGCCAGCAGTTTAGGACTTAGTGGCACAGATACGCAGTATTTT. Encoded protein: CASSLGLSGTDTQYF.

V and J are TRBV10-2 and TRBJ1-1, with 8 bases lining up with TRBD1. V shed 8 bases, J shed 0 bases, and the junction held 2 bases outside the gene matches. Germline V gene data show CDR1 as WSHSY and CDR2 as SAAADI. CDR3 length: 13 residues. The CDR3 protein is CASLGQVNTEAFF. Here the CDR3 DNA reads TGCGCCAGCCTGGGACAGGTGAACACTGAAGCTTTCTTT.

This clonotype was seen more than once but under ten times. The V call is TRBV27, the J call TRBJ2-7; D gene ambiguous. The CDR3 has 14 amino acids. Per germline, CDR1 MNHEY and CDR2 SMNVEV (reference sequence). V shed 4 bases and J shed 5 bases, with 15 bases lying between them. This CDR3 is CASSSPQNRHEQYF. CDR3 DNA sequence: TGTGCCAGCAGTTCCCCGCAGAATCGCCACGAGCAGTACTTC.

The chain uses TRBV20-1 and TRBJ2-3, with D unresolved. Looked up from germline, CDR1 is DFQATT and CDR2 is SNEGSKA (reference sequence). This CDR3 spans 11 amino acids. V shed 3 bases and J shed 6 bases, with 7 bases lying between them. The CDR3 region has the DNA TGCAGTGCTAGGTTTTCGGATACGCAGTATTTT. Translating it yields CSARFSDTQYF.

The chain recombines TRBV19 with TRBJ1-1; D is perhaps TRBD1 (6 bases). The ends were cut back, 1 base at V and 4 bases at J, with 10 bases in the middle. The CDR3 contains 14 residues. Germline CDR1 reads LNHDA; CDR2 reads SQIVND (reference sequence). The CDR3 protein is CASSIAGGVTEAFF. CDR3 nucleotide sequence: TGTGCCAGTAGTATAGCGGGGGGCGTCACTGAAGCTTTCTTT.

This chain links TRBV19 with TRBJ2-1; TRBD2 matches at 11 bases. This CDR3 has 13 residues. Germline values: CDR1 LNHDA, CDR2 SQIVND (reference sequence). V shed 8 bases and J 9 bases; nucleotides not matched to a gene: 6. In DNA form, the CDR3 reads TGTGCCAGTTCGGGACTAGCGGTTCCTGAGCAGTTCTTC. Translated: CASSGLAVPEQFF.

This clonotype has a handful of counts. J is TRBJ1-1 and V is TRBV5-8; possible D gene TRBD1, 5 bases. V was shortened by 1 base and J by 0 bases, with 7 bases between the two germline ends. This CDR3 spans 14 amino acids. CDR1 and CDR2 (germline): SGHTS, YDEGEE. CDR3 DNA sequence: TGTGCCAGCAGCTTGTTGGGGGTGAACACTGAAGCTTTCTTT. Amino acid sequence: CASSLLGVNTEAFF. The entire variable domain, with the rest obtained from reference TRBV5-8 and TRBJ1-1, is as follows: EAGVTQSPTHLIKTRGQQATLRCSPISGHTSVYWYQQALGLGLQFLLWYDEGEERNRGNFPPRFSGRQFPNYSSELNVNALELEDSALYLCASSLLGVNTEAFFGQGTRLTVV.

Remarks on this clonotype: A read error may produce the germline difference seen at one junction end. The rearrangement joins TRBV11-2 to TRBJ2-5; D is possibly TRBD2 (5 bases). The CDR3 sequence is 14 residues long. Germline loops: CDR1 SGHAT, CDR2 FQNNGV. The CDR3 sequence: CAGSLYSEMGAQYF. CDR3 DNA sequence: TGTGCCGGCAGCTTATATTCTGAAATGGGAGCCCAGTACTTC.

This clonotype showed up just once. The rearrangement links TRBV28 to TRBJ1-4; D is uncertain. The CDR3 length is 11 residues. V dropped 7 bases and J dropped 5 bases, with 5 bases sitting between them. Germline V gene lookup returns CDR1 MDHEN and CDR2 SYDVKM. CDR3 bases: TGTGCCAGCATCGAAAATGAAAAACTGTTTTTT. It yields the protein CASIENEKLFF.

This chain joins TRBV28 and TRBJ2-1, with D perhaps matching TRBD1 (5 bases). The CDR3 covers 13 residues. Trimming stripped 5 bases from V and 9 bases from J, with 14 bases between. Per the germline V gene, CDR1 is MDHEN and CDR2 is SYDVKM. The CDR3 DNA reads as TGTGCCAGCAGTCCACCCCGGACAAGTGAGCAGTTCTTC. This sequence encodes CASSPPRTSEQFF.

This clonotype appeared a few times. For the CDR3, the DNA is TGTGCCAGCTCCCTTGGGCGGAGCAATCAGCCCCAGCATTTT. Translating it yields CASSLGRSNQPQHF. V gene TRBV18 combines with J gene TRBJ1-5; D call uncertain. The CDR3 is 14 amino acids. CDR1 and CDR2 (germline): KGHSH, LQKENI. Trimming removed 6 bases at V and 1 base at J, with 10 bases between.

V is TRBV20-1 and J is TRBJ1-6; a weak D match, TRBD1 (5 bases). The CDR3 consists of 13 residues. Germline V gene sequence: CDR1 DFQATT, CDR2 SNEGSKA (reference sequence). V lost 3 bases to trimming and J lost 2 bases, with 5 bases between them. DNA for the CDR3: TGCAGTGCTAGGGACACCTATAATTCACCCCTCCACTTT. Its protein product is CSARDTYNSPLHF.

The genes are TRBV20-1 and TRBJ2-3, with D maybe TRBD2 (5 bases). The CDR3 consists of 16 residues. Germline V gives CDR1 DFQATT, CDR2 SNEGSKA (reference sequence). The V gene lost 4 bases and the J gene lost 0 bases, with 17 bases spanning the gap. CDR3 residues: CSAIITDFTSTDTQYF. CDR3 bases: TGCAGTGCTATTATTACGGACTTTACTAGCACAGATACGCAGTATTTT.

The CDR3: CASSQGEQGNTEAFF. Here the CDR3 DNA reads TGTGCCAGCAGCCAAGGCGAACAGGGGAACACTGAAGCTTTCTTT. The rearrangement links TRBV3-1 to TRBJ1-1; perhaps TRBD1 as D (6 bases). Germline V lookup: CDR1 LGHDT, CDR2 YNNKEL (reference sequence). The CDR3 loop spans 15 amino acids. Trimming removed 1 base at V and 1 base at J, with 10 bases between.

Worth noting for this clonotype: At one boundary the junction diverges from the germline segment, which might be a read error. The V and J genes are TRBV19 and TRBJ2-2; 12 bases map to TRBD2. The CDR3 totals 17 residues. The germline V gene encodes CDR1 LNHDA and CDR2 SQIVND (reference sequence). CDR3 sequence reads: CASSPLAGGVGAGGLFF. The CDR3 DNA reads TGTGCCAGTAGTCCGCTAGCGGGAGGGGTGGGAGCCGGGGGGCTGTTTTTT.

The chain carries TRBV2 and TRBJ2-7; maybe TRBD1 (5 bases). Germline V gene data show CDR1 as SNHLY and CDR2 as FYNNEI. The V end was cut by 6 bases, the J end by 7 bases, with 22 bases between. The CDR3 runs 15 residues. The CDR3 nucleotides are TGTGCCAGCAGCCCCGAAGCCAGGGTGATCGGGGAGCAGTACTTC. This codes for CASSPEARVIGEQYF.

This clonotype was seen only a few times. The chain carries TRBV7-9 and TRBJ2-7; TRBD2 is a possible D gene (6 bases). Deletions cut 5 bases from V and 2 bases from J, with 13 bases between. CDR3 length: 14 amino acids. Germline V gene sequence: CDR1 SEHNR, CDR2 FQNEAQ (reference sequence). The CDR3 loop is CASSPSSDPYEQYF. The CDR3 DNA reads as TGTGCCAGCAGCCCTTCTAGCGATCCCTACGAGCAGTACTTC.

This clonotype was counted between two and nine times. The CDR3 sequence is CASSLGGTLTRGYTF. The CDR3 DNA sequence: TGTGCCAGCAGCTTGGGTGGGACCTTAACCCGGGGCTACACCTTC. The chain is built from TRBV7-8 and TRBJ1-2, with a possible D match to TRBD1 (5 bases). The germline V and J ends were trimmed by 3 bases and 8 bases, with 19 bases remaining between them. The CDR3 totals 15 residues. Germline values: CDR1 SGHVS, CDR2 FQNEAQ.

The rearrangement joins TRBV28 to TRBJ2-7, with 7 bases aligning to TRBD2. The V gene end was trimmed by 6 bases and the J gene end by 6 bases; junction bases not matched to a gene: 14. There are 15 residues in the CDR3. Germline loops: CDR1 MDHEN, CDR2 SYDVKM. The CDR3 sequence: CASSKDPRTGGEQYF. The CDR3 nucleotides read TGTGCCAGCAGCAAGGACCCCCGTACGGGAGGCGAGCAGTACTTC.

V usage is TRBV20-1 and J usage is TRBJ2-7, with D possibly being TRBD2 (5 bases). Germline V gene data show CDR1 as DFQATT and CDR2 as SNEGSKA (reference sequence). Between the trimmed V and J ends, which lost 1 base and 2 bases, there was a span of 12 bases. CDR3 length: 14 residues. This CDR3 is CSARVRLAAYEQYF. The CDR3 DNA follows: TGCAGTGCTAGAGTTAGGCTAGCCGCCTACGAGCAGTACTTC.

This chain links TRBV15 with TRBJ1-1; D remains unclear. With 3 bases removed from V and 1 base from J, the gap between germline ends came to 6 bases. From germline, CDR1 is LNHNV and CDR2 YYDKDF (reference sequence). The CDR3 covers 13 residues. CDR3 bases: TGTGCCACCAGCAGGGCAGGGAACACTGAAGCTTTCTTT. This translates into CATSRAGNTEAFF.

This clonotype was observed a few times. The rearrangement links TRBV19 to TRBJ1-5; no firm D call. The CDR3 has 15 amino acids. CDR1 and CDR2 from the germline V gene are LNHDA and SQIVND (reference sequence). Trimming pared 6 bases from V and 0 bases from J, leaving 12 bases between. The DNA for the CDR3 is TGTGCCAGTAGCGCAGGAACGTATAGCAATCAGCCCCAGCATTTT. Protein product: CASSAGTYSNQPQHF.

This chain joins TRBV5-8 and TRBJ2-7; the D gene is possibly TRBD2 (5 bases). Germline V gene lookup returns CDR1 SGHTS and CDR2 YDEGEE. V was trimmed by 5 bases and J by 8 bases, leaving 32 bases between them. CDR3 size: 18 residues. DNA for the CDR3: TGTGCCAGCAGATCGACTACAACCTTACACCCTACGAGTGAAAAGCAGTACTTC. Its protein is CASRSTTTLHPTSEKQYF.

The rearrangement links TRBV15 to TRBJ1-1, with D perhaps matching TRBD1 (5 bases). CDR3 length equals 15 residues. V gave up 1 base and J gave up 1 base, with 10 bases separating them. Germline assignment: CDR1 LNHNV and CDR2 YYDKDF (reference sequence). The CDR3 reads CATSRGGWENTEAFF. The CDR3 DNA sequence: TGTGCCACCAGCAGAGGGGGGTGGGAGAACACTGAAGCTTTCTTT.

The V call is TRBV11-2, the J call TRBJ2-7; 9 bases line up with TRBD2. The germline CDR1 and CDR2 sequences are SGHAT and FQNNGV. Trimming cost V 4 bases and J 6 bases; bases outside gene matches: 7. This CDR3 is built from 14 residues. CDR3: CASSYSGRMSEQYF. For the CDR3, the DNA is TGTGCCAGCAGCTATAGCGGGAGAATGAGCGAGCAGTACTTC.

This clonotype came up once. The CDR3 nucleotides read TGTGCCAGCAGTTACACCCTGGACAGGGCCCCTGAAGCTTTCTTT. It codes for CASSYTLDRAPEAFF. The chain has TRBV6-5 and TRBJ1-1; TRBD1 agrees at 8 bases. Germline CDR1 is MNHEY and CDR2 is SVGAGI. The CDR3 consists of 15 residues. Trimming took 2 bases from V and 6 from J; bases not matched to a gene: 8.

The J gene is TRBJ1-2, the V gene TRBV6-5, with D unresolved. This CDR3 spans 16 amino acids. In germline, CDR1 is MNHEY, CDR2 SVGAGI. V was shortened by 0 bases and J by 4 bases, with 15 bases between the two germline ends. The CDR3 nucleotides read TGTGCCAGCAGTTACTCGTATCGGACGGCGATCTATGGCTACACCTTC. Its protein product is CASSYSYRTAIYGYTF.

This clonotype was seen a few times. The rearrangement joins TRBV7-2 to TRBJ2-3, with D perhaps TRBD2 (5 bases). Trimming cost V 5 bases and J 2 bases, with 11 bases left between them. The CDR3 contains 14 residues. In germline, CDR1 is SGHTA, CDR2 FQGNSA. The CDR3, as DNA: TGTGCCAGCAGCCGGGGAATGGACACAGATACGCAGTATTTT. Translation: CASSRGMDTDTQYF.

The chain uses TRBV5-8 and TRBJ2-7; D is unclear. Germline V CDR1 and CDR2: SGHTS, YDEGEE. The CDR3 contains 15 residues. The V and J ends lost 1 base and 3 bases respectively, with 14 bases between them. As DNA, the CDR3 is TGTGCCAGCAGCTTGAGTCCTAGTTATATCTACGAGCAGTACTTC. As protein: CASSLSPSYIYEQYF.